Listed here are 16 T cell receptor beta chains from one sample, sequenced in a study of OX40 agonist ivuxolimab in advanced cancers. Libraries were prepared through the immunoSEQ multiplex PCR assay. The table was pulled from immuneACCESS by TCRdb, which kept in-frame rearrangements only. Such tables lose some clones; where checked, under half of the loss comes from unresolved V genes, and the rest has no known cause. This sample holds around 34,000 clones; roughly nine tenths were observed only once. Of the sample, roughly 40% is held by the ten largest clones. The starting material was CD4+ or CD8+ T cells sorted from blood, obtained in a trial of the OX40 agonist ivuxolimab. The receptors derive from an adult with an advanced solid tumor such as melanoma, head and neck, liver or kidney cancer.

The rearrangement joins TRBV4-3 to TRBJ1-5; D gene uncertain. CDR1 is LGHNA, CDR2 YSLEER, per germline. CDR3 length equals 17 residues. V lost 1 base and J lost 6, with 19 bases in between. The CDR3 region has the DNA TGCGCCAGCAGCCAAGTGGTCGTCAGGAGCCGTAGTCAGCCCCAGCATTTT. Its protein product is CASSQVVVRSRSQPQHF.

V gene TRBV19 combines with J gene TRBJ1-2; D is perhaps TRBD1 (5 bases). The length of the CDR3 is 15 residues. In germline, CDR1 is LNHDA, CDR2 SQIVND (reference sequence). The germline V and J ends were trimmed by 5 bases and 5 bases, with 18 bases remaining between them. The CDR3 coding sequence is TGTGCCAGTAGTTTCGGGGCAGGGCCTTTTTATGGCTACACCTTC. This translates into CASSFGAGPFYGYTF.

The chain couples TRBV6-6 to TRBJ1-1; D not certain. The CDR3 consists of 13 residues. V was trimmed by 8 bases and J by 0 bases, leaving 10 bases between them. Looked up from germline, CDR1 is MNHNY and CDR2 is SVGAGI (reference sequence). The CDR3 nucleotides read TGTGCCAGCGGTCGGGCCCTGAACACTGAAGCTTTCTTT. Amino acids: CASGRALNTEAFF.

In nucleotides, the CDR3 is TGTGCCAGCAGTGATGTTTACTACAATGAGCAGTTCTTC. Encoded protein: CASSDVYYNEQFF. This chain connects TRBV2 to TRBJ2-1; D ambiguous. Trimming took off 3 bases at V and 3 bases at J, with 6 bases between the two ends. CDR1 and CDR2 (germline): SNHLY, FYNNEI. CDR3 length: 13 residues.

This chain joins TRBV30 and TRBJ2-7; a possible D gene is TRBD2 (5 bases). V lost 3 bases and J 1 base, leaving 13 bases between the germline ends. Germline CDR1 and CDR2: GTSNPN and SVGIG (reference sequence). The CDR3 extends over 14 amino acids. The DNA of the CDR3 is TGTGCCTGGAGCCAAGAGCCGGGGTCCTACGAGCAGTACTTC. It is translated as CAWSQEPGSYEQYF.

The rearrangement links TRBV20-1 to TRBJ2-5; D call uncertain. The CDR3 runs to 11 residues. CDR1 is DFQATT and CDR2 is SNEGSKA in the germline V gene (reference sequence). Trimming stripped 3 bases from V and 5 bases from J, with 7 bases between. The CDR3 region is CSARSQETQYF. Here the CDR3 DNA reads TGCAGTGCTAGGTCACAGGAGACCCAGTACTTC.

The J gene is TRBJ2-5, the V gene TRBV7-9; no definite D call. The J call may be faulty, since TRBJ2-7 better matches the DNA end. The V gene's germline CDR1 is SEHNR and CDR2 FQNEAQ (reference sequence). The CDR3 runs 13 residues. The CDR3 nucleotides are TGTGCCAGCAGCCCCGGTACGGTCCCCGAGCAGTACTTC. Translation gives CASSPGTVPEQYF.

The chain recombines TRBV27 with TRBJ2-7, with 9 bases matching TRBD1. The CDR3 is made up of 15 amino acids. The ends lost 2 bases at V and 0 bases at J; junction bases unmatched: 2. CDR1 and CDR2 from the germline V gene are MNHEY and SMNVEV (reference sequence). Written as DNA, the CDR3 is TGTGCCAGCAGTTTAGGGGACAGGGCCTCCTACGAGCAGTACTTC. It is translated as CASSLGDRASYEQYF.

This clone was seen once. Written as DNA, the CDR3 is TGTGCCAGCAGTGAAGTAAGTGGGGCCAACGTCCTGACTTTC. Amino acids: CASSEVSGANVLTF. This chain joins TRBV6-1 and TRBJ2-6; D is undetermined. The CDR3 sequence is 14 residues long. Germline CDR1 and CDR2: MNHNS and SASEGT. Trimming pared 1 base from V and 3 bases from J, leaving 4 bases between.

The chain combines TRBV19 with TRBJ2-7, with 11 bases lining up with TRBD1. In germline, CDR1 is LNHDA, CDR2 SQIVND (reference sequence). The CDR3 sequence is 15 residues long. V dropped 3 bases and J dropped 3; count of bases not matched to a gene: 4. The CDR3 DNA is TGTGCCAGTAGTATCCCCGGGACAGGGGGCTACGAGCAGTACTTC. Its protein product is CASSIPGTGGYEQYF. The entire variable domain, with the rest obtained from reference TRBV19 and TRBJ2-7, is as follows: DGGITQSPKYLFRKEGQNVTLSCEQNLNHDAMYWYRQDPGQGLRLIYYSQIVNDFQKGDIAEGYSVSREKKESFPLTVTSAQKNPTAFYLCASSIPGTGGYEQYFGPGTRLTVT.

The rearrangement uses TRBV7-9 and TRBJ1-2; TRBD1 matches at 9 bases. The CDR3 has 15 amino acids. Looked up from germline, CDR1 is SEHNR and CDR2 is FQNEAQ (reference sequence). V lost 4 bases, J lost 6 bases, and 9 bases stayed unmatched. CDR3 in amino acids: CASSSPGQGFDGYTF. The CDR3 bases are TGTGCCAGCAGCTCCCCGGGACAGGGATTCGATGGCTACACCTTC.

This clone came up once. This sequence joins TRBV6-5 and TRBJ1-2; D is ambiguous. Between the trimmed V and J ends, which lost 0 bases and 4 bases, there was a span of 12 bases. Looked up from germline, CDR1 is MNHEY and CDR2 is SVGAGI. This CDR3 contains 15 residues. The CDR3 DNA is TGTGCCAGCAGTTACTCGGCTCGGACCGTCTATGGCTACACCTTC. This translates into CASSYSARTVYGYTF.

V and J are TRBV5-6 and TRBJ2-7, with D possibly TRBD1 on 6 matching bases. Germline assignment: CDR1 SGHDT and CDR2 YYEEEE. Between the trimmed V and J ends, which lost 7 bases and 3 bases, there was a span of 20 bases. The CDR3 has 15 residues. DNA of the CDR3: TGTGCCAGCGGCGACGACATAACAGGGATCTACGAGCAGTACTTC. Translating gives CASGDDITGIYEQYF.

The chain links TRBV10-2 to TRBJ2-5, with D unresolved. The CDR3 loop spans 14 amino acids. V dropped 1 base and J dropped 2 bases, with 8 bases sitting between them. CDR1 is WSHSY and CDR2 is SAAADI in the germline V gene. CDR3 DNA: TGCGCCAGCAGTGAGTTCACGGATCAAGAGACCCAGTACTTC. It codes for CASSEFTDQETQYF.

The chain employs TRBV19 and TRBJ2-1, with a tentative D call TRBD2 (7 bases). The CDR3 sequence is 14 residues long. V lost 8 bases and J lost 3, with 14 bases in between. Germline CDR1 is LNHDA and CDR2 is SQIVND (reference sequence). CDR3 protein: CASHKGGDYNEQFF. The CDR3 bases are TGTGCCAGTCATAAAGGGGGGGACTACAATGAGCAGTTCTTC.

This sequence joins TRBV19 and TRBJ1-5; 7 bases fit TRBD1. CDR1 and CDR2 from the germline V gene are LNHDA and SQIVND (reference sequence). Trimming took 2 bases from V and 0 from J; bases not matched to a gene: 10. This CDR3 is built from 18 residues. The CDR3 DNA reads as TGTGCCAGTAGTATAACGACAGGGTGGGGGGATAGCAATCAGCCCCAGCATTTT. Translating gives CASSITTGWGDSNQPQHF.